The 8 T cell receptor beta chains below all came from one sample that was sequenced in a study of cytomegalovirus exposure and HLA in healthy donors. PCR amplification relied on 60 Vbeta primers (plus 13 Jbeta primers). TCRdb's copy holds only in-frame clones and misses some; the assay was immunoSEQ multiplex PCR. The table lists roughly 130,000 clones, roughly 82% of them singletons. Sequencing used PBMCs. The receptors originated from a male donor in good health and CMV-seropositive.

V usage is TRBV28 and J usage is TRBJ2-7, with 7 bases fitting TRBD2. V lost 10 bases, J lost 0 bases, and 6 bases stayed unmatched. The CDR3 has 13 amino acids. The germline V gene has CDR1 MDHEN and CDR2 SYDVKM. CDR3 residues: CAIDSGNSYEQYF. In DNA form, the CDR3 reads TGTGCCATTGACAGCGGGAACTCCTACGAGCAGTACTTC.

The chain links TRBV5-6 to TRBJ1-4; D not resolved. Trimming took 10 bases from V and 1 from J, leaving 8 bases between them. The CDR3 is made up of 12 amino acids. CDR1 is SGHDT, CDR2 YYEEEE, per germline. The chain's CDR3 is CASRGTNEKLFF. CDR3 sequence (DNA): TGTGCCTCTCGGGGAACTAATGAAAAACTGTTTTTT.

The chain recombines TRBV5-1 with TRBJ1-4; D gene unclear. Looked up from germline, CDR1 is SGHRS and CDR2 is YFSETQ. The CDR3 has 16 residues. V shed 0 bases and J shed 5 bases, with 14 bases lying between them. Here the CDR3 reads CASSLGGAGGNEKLFF. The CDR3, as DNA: TGCGCCAGCAGCTTGGGAGGAGCTGGAGGGAATGAAAAACTGTTTTTT.

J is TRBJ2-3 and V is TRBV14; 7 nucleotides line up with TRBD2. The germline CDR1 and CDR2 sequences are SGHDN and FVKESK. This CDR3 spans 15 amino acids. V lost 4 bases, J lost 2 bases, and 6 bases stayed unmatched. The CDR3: CASSLTSAYTDTQYF. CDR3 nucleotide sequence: TGTGCCAGCAGCCTTACTAGCGCATACACAGATACGCAGTATTTT.

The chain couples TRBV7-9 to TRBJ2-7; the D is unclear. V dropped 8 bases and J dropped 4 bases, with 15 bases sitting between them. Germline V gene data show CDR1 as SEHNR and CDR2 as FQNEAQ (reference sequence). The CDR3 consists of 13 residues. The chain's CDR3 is CASSRHTPYEQYF. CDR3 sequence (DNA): TGTGCCAGCTCTCGACACACTCCGTACGAGCAGTACTTC.

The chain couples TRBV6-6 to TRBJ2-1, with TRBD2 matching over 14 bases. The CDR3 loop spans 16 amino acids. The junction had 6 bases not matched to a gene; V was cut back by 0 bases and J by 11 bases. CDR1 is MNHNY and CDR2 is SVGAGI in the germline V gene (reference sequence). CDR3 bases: TGTGCCAGCAGTTACTCCCGACTAGCGGGAGGGCCACAGCAGTTCTTC. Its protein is CASSYSRLAGGPQQFF.

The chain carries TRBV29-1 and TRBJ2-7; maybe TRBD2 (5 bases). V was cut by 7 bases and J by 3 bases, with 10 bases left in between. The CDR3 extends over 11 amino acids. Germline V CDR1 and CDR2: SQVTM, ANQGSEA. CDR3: CSAGKGYEQYF. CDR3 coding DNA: TGCAGCGCCGGGAAGGGCTACGAGCAGTACTTC.

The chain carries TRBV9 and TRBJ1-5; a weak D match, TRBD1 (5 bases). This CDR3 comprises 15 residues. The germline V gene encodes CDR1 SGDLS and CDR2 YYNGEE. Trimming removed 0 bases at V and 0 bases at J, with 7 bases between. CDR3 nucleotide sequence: TGTGCCAGCAGCGTAGGGGGGGATAGCAATCAGCCCCAGCATTTT. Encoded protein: CASSVGGDSNQPQHF.